The 32 T cell receptor beta chains below come from one sample, sequenced in a study of blood T cell repertoires in COVID-19. Sequenced by immunoSEQ multiplex PCR; TCRdb stores in-frame clones only, minus some. The sample holds a few hundred thousand clones, 85% to 90% seen once. The sequenced sample consisted of peripheral blood. Receptors were obtained from a woman aged 50 to 60 with COVID-19, enrolled during active disease.

J is TRBJ2-3 and V is TRBV7-2, with a possible D match to TRBD1 (5 bases). V lost 5 bases and J 1 base, leaving 10 bases between the germline ends. CDR3 length: 14 amino acids. Germline V gene lookup returns CDR1 SGHTA and CDR2 FQGNSA. The CDR3 DNA is TGTGCCAGCAGCCCCGACAGTGGCACAGATACGCAGTATTTT. Translation: CASSPDSGTDTQYF.

The chain links TRBV25-1 to TRBJ1-6; D might be TRBD1 (6 bases). This CDR3 comprises 13 residues. V lost 9 bases and J 7 bases, leaving 13 bases between the germline ends. CDR1 and CDR2 (germline): MGHDK, SYGVNS. CDR3 in amino acids: CASMRGGNSPLHF. CDR3 DNA: TGTGCCAGTATGAGGGGGGGGAATTCACCCCTCCACTTT.

The chain employs TRBV6-2 or TRBV6-3 and TRBJ2-2; possible D gene TRBD2, 5 bases. V shed 0 bases and J shed 3 bases, with 26 bases lying between them. The CDR3 loop spans 21 amino acids. Germline V gene data show CDR1 as MNHEY and CDR2 as SVGEGT. CDR3 in amino acids: CASSYSRAALESYWDTGELFF. The DNA for the CDR3 is TGTGCCAGCAGTTACTCGCGGGCCGCCCTCGAATCCTATTGGGACACCGGGGAGCTGTTTTTT.

The chain joins TRBV2 to TRBJ1-5; possibly TRBD1 for D (6 bases). The CDR3 extends over 14 amino acids. Trimming stripped 5 bases from V and 0 bases from J, with 8 bases between. The germline CDR1 and CDR2 sequences are SNHLY and FYNNEI. Here the CDR3 DNA reads TGTGCCAGCAGTCGGACAGCTAGCAATCAGCCCCAGCATTTT. Translating it yields CASSRTASNQPQHF. Combining the CDR3 with reference TRBV2 and TRBJ1-5 gives the whole variable domain EPEVTQTPSHQVTQMGQEVILRCVPISNHLYFYWYRQILGQKVEFLVSFYNNEISEKSEIFDDQFSVERPDGSNFTLKIRSTKLEDSAMYFCASSRTASNQPQHFGDGTRLSIL.

V gene TRBV20-1 combines with J gene TRBJ2-3; D unclear. The V and J ends lost 1 base and 7 bases respectively, with 3 bases between them. CDR1 and CDR2 (germline): DFQATT, SNEGSKA (reference sequence). There are 10 residues in the CDR3. The CDR3 sequence: CSARVNTQYF. The CDR3 nucleotides read TGCAGTGCTAGAGTTAATACGCAGTATTTT.

V is TRBV6-5 and J is TRBJ2-7; the D gene is possibly TRBD2 (6 bases). Germline V gene data show CDR1 as MNHEY and CDR2 as SVGAGI. Trimming removed 6 bases from V and 5 bases from J, with 20 bases in between. This CDR3 is 15 amino acids long. The DNA of the CDR3 is TGTGCCAGCAGCCTCCGGGACTCTTGGGGCGACGAGCAGTACTTC. Protein: CASSLRDSWGDEQYF.

This clone has only one observation. This chain joins TRBV25-1 and TRBJ1-1; 10 bases match TRBD1. With 2 bases clipped from V and 5 bases from J, the junction kept 2 bases outside the gene matches. Germline loops: CDR1 MGHDK, CDR2 SYGVNS. The CDR3 runs to 14 residues. The CDR3 DNA reads as TGTGCCAGCAGTGAAGGACAGGGGGTAACTGAAGCTTTCTTT. Its translation is CASSEGQGVTEAFF.

CDR3 DNA sequence: TGTGCCAGCAGCTGGACTAGCACAGATACGCAGTATTTT. It specifies CASSWTSTDTQYF. The rearrangement uses TRBV6-4 and TRBJ2-3, with D maybe TRBD2 (5 bases). V lost 6 bases and J 0 bases, leaving 7 bases between the germline ends. Germline CDR1 reads MRHNA; CDR2 reads SNTAGT. The CDR3 runs to 13 residues.

The DNA of the CDR3 is TGTGCCAGCAGTTACTTTTTAGCGGATATCCAAGAGACCCAGTACTTC. Amino acids: CASSYFLADIQETQYF. The V and J genes are TRBV6-5 and TRBJ2-5; weak D call: TRBD2 (6 bases). Germline V gives CDR1 MNHEY, CDR2 SVGAGI. Trimming cost V 1 base and J 1 base, with 13 bases left between them. The CDR3 loop spans 16 amino acids.

The chain links TRBV19 to TRBJ2-5; the match to TRBD2 covers 8 bases. Germline CDR1 LNHDA, CDR2 SQIVND (reference sequence). Trimming cost V 0 bases and J 4 bases; bases outside gene matches: 4. The CDR3 consists of 15 residues. The CDR3 region is CASSIDTGGGETQYF. The CDR3 region has the DNA TGTGCCAGTAGTATAGATACGGGGGGGGGAGAGACCCAGTACTTC.

This chain joins TRBV19 and TRBJ2-1, with D uncertain. V gave up 5 bases and J gave up 0 bases, with 11 bases separating them. Germline lookup yields CDR1 LNHDA and CDR2 SQIVND (reference sequence). The CDR3 has 15 amino acids. The DNA of the CDR3 is TGTGCCAGTAGTCCTCCAAGCCTCTCCTACAATGAGCAGTTCTTC. This sequence encodes CASSPPSLSYNEQFF.

V is TRBV10-3 and J is TRBJ2-4; 7 nucleotides agree with TRBD2. Germline V gene data show CDR1 as ENHRY and CDR2 as SYGVKD. J lost 4 bases, V lost 2 bases, and 5 bases had no gene match. CDR3 length: 15 residues. CDR3 nucleotide sequence: TGTGCCATCAGTGAGACTCTAGCGGCGAAAAACATTCAGTACTTC. Translated: CAISETLAAKNIQYF.

The chain couples TRBV2 to TRBJ2-7; no definite D call. V lost 3 bases to trimming and J lost 2 bases, with 11 bases between them. The CDR3 contains 14 residues. Germline CDR1 SNHLY, CDR2 FYNNEI. The CDR3 loop reads CASSDQVYAYEQYF. Written as DNA, the CDR3 is TGTGCCAGCAGTGATCAGGTGTATGCCTACGAGCAGTACTTC. Variable domain in full (rest from reference TRBV2 and TRBJ2-7): EPEVTQTPSHQVTQMGQEVILRCVPISNHLYFYWYRQILGQKVEFLVSFYNNEISEKSEIFDDQFSVERPDGSNFTLKIRSTKLEDSAMYFCASSDQVYAYEQYFGPGTRLTVT.

The chain uses TRBV7-9 and TRBJ2-1, with 13 positions matching TRBD2. The trim removed 6 bases at V and 7 bases at J, leaving 9 bases unmatched. The CDR3 covers 16 residues. Germline values: CDR1 SEHNR, CDR2 FQNEAQ (reference sequence). This chain's CDR3 is CASSFFVGLAGNEQFF. For the CDR3, the DNA is TGTGCCAGCAGTTTCTTTGTGGGACTAGCGGGGAATGAGCAGTTCTTC.

The chain has TRBV19 and TRBJ2-7, with TRBD2 matching 10 bases. The V gene's germline CDR1 is LNHDA and CDR2 SQIVND (reference sequence). Germline trimming cut 3 bases from V and 4 bases from J; bases unmatched to any gene: 3. The CDR3 is 14 residues long. The CDR3 coding sequence is TGTGCCAGTAGTATTGGGACTAGCGCGTACGAGCAGTACTTC. Its translation: CASSIGTSAYEQYF.

The chain is built from TRBV19 and TRBJ2-3; possible D gene TRBD2, 6 bases. V was cut by 3 bases and J by 5 bases, with 12 bases left in between. CDR1 and CDR2 (germline): LNHDA, SQIVND (reference sequence). The CDR3 is made up of 14 amino acids. The CDR3 spells CASSMKGSGDTQYF. For the CDR3, the DNA is TGTGCCAGTAGTATGAAGGGTAGCGGAGATACGCAGTATTTT.

A single count supports this clone. V is TRBV12-5 and J is TRBJ2-3; D perhaps matches TRBD2 (6 bases). V was pared by 2 bases and J by 1 base, with 19 bases between. There are 18 residues in the CDR3. CDR1 is LGHNT and CDR2 is FRNRAP in the germline V gene. CDR3 sequence (DNA): TGTGCTAGTGGTTTGTCAAGGGCCGGGAGCGGGCGCACAGATACGCAGTATTTT. Protein sequence: CASGLSRAGSGRTDTQYF.

This clone has just one count. The chain recombines TRBV5-1 with TRBJ2-1; D might be TRBD2 (5 bases). V dropped 5 bases and J dropped 0 bases, with 12 bases sitting between them. Looked up from germline, CDR1 is SGHRS and CDR2 is YFSETQ. The length of the CDR3 is 15 residues. CDR3 nucleotide sequence: TGCGCCAGCAGTTCCCCGGGGAGCTCCTACAATGAGCAGTTCTTC. The encoded protein is CASSSPGSSYNEQFF.

This clone has just one count. The gene calls are TRBV6-5 and TRBJ2-5; weak D call: TRBD1 (5 bases). The length of the CDR3 is 15 residues. Germline-derived CDR1 and CDR2 are MNHEY and SVGAGI. Trimming took off 0 bases at V and 14 bases at J, with 22 bases between the two ends. Here the CDR3 reads CASSYSMTAWDSRYF. In nucleotides, the CDR3 is TGTGCCAGCAGTTACTCAATGACAGCCTGGGATAGCCGATACTTC.

The J gene is TRBJ2-3, the V gene TRBV11-3, with D possibly being TRBD2 (6 bases). Germline V CDR1 and CDR2: SGHNT, YENEEA. Trimming removed 0 bases from V and 3 bases from J, with 10 bases in between. The CDR3 totals 15 residues. CDR3 in amino acids: CASSLDGSGTDTQYF. The CDR3 DNA reads TGTGCCAGCAGCTTAGACGGTAGCGGTACAGATACGCAGTATTTT.

This clone was counted once. This rearrangement joins TRBV11-2 to TRBJ2-7; tentative D call: TRBD1 (5 bases). This CDR3 region has 14 residues. The V end lost 3 bases, the J end lost 3 bases, and 12 bases lay between the germline ends. Germline V lookup: CDR1 SGHAT, CDR2 FQNNGV. The CDR3 DNA reads as TGTGCCAGCAGCTTCCAGGGTCCCAGCTACGAGCAGTACTTC. Encoded protein: CASSFQGPSYEQYF.

The V call is TRBV7-2, the J call TRBJ2-5; 12 bases line up with TRBD2. Trimming at V came to 3 bases and at J to 4 bases, leaving 0 bases not matched to a gene. Germline V gene data show CDR1 as SGHTA and CDR2 as FQGNSA. The CDR3 is 14 residues long. The CDR3 DNA reads as TGTGCCAGCAGCTTGGGACTAGCGGGAGAGACCCAGTACTTC. Residues: CASSLGLAGETQYF.

This sequence joins TRBV28 and TRBJ2-5, with a possible D match to TRBD2 (5 bases). Germline CDR1 MDHEN, CDR2 SYDVKM. CDR3 length: 16 amino acids. V was cut by 5 bases and J by 2 bases, with 18 bases left in between. This chain's CDR3 is CASSVNLLAGQETQYF. The CDR3 region has the DNA TGTGCCAGCAGTGTAAACCTATTGGCGGGTCAAGAGACCCAGTACTTC.

V is TRBV5-1 and J is TRBJ2-3; TRBD2 agrees at 15 bases. Germline CDR1 SGHRS, CDR2 YFSETQ. With 4 bases clipped from V and 5 bases from J, the junction kept 5 bases outside the gene matches. This CDR3 has 16 amino acids. For the CDR3, the DNA is TGCGCCAGCAGCCCCGGACTAGCGGGAGGGAGAGATACGCAGTATTTT. This sequence encodes CASSPGLAGGRDTQYF.

The V call is TRBV27, the J call TRBJ1-1; the D gene is possibly TRBD1 (6 bases). The CDR3 extends over 15 amino acids. Between the trimmed V and J ends, which lost 0 bases and 4 bases, there was a span of 12 bases. CDR1 MNHEY and CDR2 SMNVEV come from the germline V gene (reference sequence). The chain's CDR3 is CASSLSMDSPTEAFF. The CDR3 DNA is TGTGCCAGCAGTTTATCCATGGACAGTCCCACTGAAGCTTTCTTT.

The genes are TRBV11-2 and TRBJ1-1; 7 nucleotides match TRBD1. Germline trimming cut 4 bases from V and 8 bases from J; bases unmatched to any gene: 10. There are 14 residues in the CDR3. Germline V gives CDR1 SGHAT, CDR2 FQNNGV. The DNA for the CDR3 is TGTGCCAGCAGCTGGACACCGGGACAGCACGAAGCTTTCTTT. Translating it yields CASSWTPGQHEAFF.

This chain uses TRBV7-9 with TRBJ1-1, with TRBD1 as a possible D gene (6 bases). V gave up 1 base and J gave up 3 bases, with 9 bases separating them. The germline V gene encodes CDR1 SEHNR and CDR2 FQNEAQ (reference sequence). This CDR3 is built from 14 residues. The CDR3 sequence: CASSLGAGDTEAFF. The CDR3 DNA sequence: TGTGCCAGCAGCTTAGGCGCAGGGGACACTGAAGCTTTCTTT.

CDR3 coding DNA: TGTGCCAGCAGCTTAGATACGGTCGAGGCCAACGTCCTGACTTTC. Its translation is CASSLDTVEANVLTF. The chain is built from TRBV11-2 and TRBJ2-6; D uncertain. Trimming cost V 0 bases and J 6 bases, with 9 bases left between them. The CDR3 spans 15 residues. Germline assignment: CDR1 SGHAT and CDR2 FQNNGV.

The chain links TRBV7-9 to TRBJ1-2; D remains ambiguous. The CDR3 totals 15 residues. CDR1 is SEHNR and CDR2 is FQNEAQ in the germline V gene (reference sequence). V was shortened by 5 bases and J by 5 bases, with 18 bases between the two germline ends. The DNA for the CDR3 is TGTGCCAGCAGCCCTAAAACGGGTCCTAGGTATGGCTACACCTTC. Translated: CASSPKTGPRYGYTF.

This clone was recorded once. CDR3: CASSFGGNEKLFF. The CDR3 region has the DNA TGCGCCAGCAGCTTCGGAGGGAATGAAAAACTGTTTTTT. V gene TRBV5-1 combines with J gene TRBJ1-4; D not certain. From germline, CDR1 is SGHRS and CDR2 YFSETQ. The CDR3 runs 13 residues. Trimming cost V 2 bases and J 5 bases, with 7 bases left between them.

V and J are TRBV19 and TRBJ2-7, with 10 bases aligning to TRBD1. The CDR3 spans 13 residues. The junction had 4 bases not matched to a gene; V was cut back by 7 bases and J by 4 bases. Germline lookup yields CDR1 LNHDA and CDR2 SQIVND (reference sequence). CDR3 amino acids: CASTPDRGYEQYF. CDR3 nucleotide sequence: TGTGCCAGTACCCCGGACAGGGGGTACGAGCAGTACTTC. Looking up the rest from reference TRBV19 and TRBJ2-7 gives the full variable domain: DGGITQSPKYLFRKEGQNVTLSCEQNLNHDAMYWYRQDPGQGLRLIYYSQIVNDFQKGDIAEGYSVSREKKESFPLTVTSAQKNPTAFYLCASTPDRGYEQYFGPGTRLTVT.

V gene TRBV28 combines with J gene TRBJ2-4; D may be TRBD2 (6 bases). Between the trimmed V and J ends, which lost 5 bases and 1 base, there was a span of 15 bases. This CDR3 spans 16 amino acids. The germline V gene has CDR1 MDHEN and CDR2 SYDVKM. Here the CDR3 reads CASSINQAGAKNIQYF. In nucleotides, the CDR3 is TGTGCCAGCAGTATTAACCAGGCGGGGGCCAAAAACATTCAGTACTTC.